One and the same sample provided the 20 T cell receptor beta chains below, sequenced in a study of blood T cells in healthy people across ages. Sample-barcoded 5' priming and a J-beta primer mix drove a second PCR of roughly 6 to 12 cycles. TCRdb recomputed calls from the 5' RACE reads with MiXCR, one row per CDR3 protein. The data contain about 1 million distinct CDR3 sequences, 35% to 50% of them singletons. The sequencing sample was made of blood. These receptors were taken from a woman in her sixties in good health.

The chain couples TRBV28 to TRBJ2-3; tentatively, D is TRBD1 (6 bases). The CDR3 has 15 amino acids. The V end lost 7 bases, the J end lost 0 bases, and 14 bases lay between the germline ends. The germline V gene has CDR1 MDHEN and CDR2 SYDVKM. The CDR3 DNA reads TGTGCCAGCAAACAATCAAGGGGGAGCACAGATACGCAGTATTTT. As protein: CASKQSRGSTDTQYF.

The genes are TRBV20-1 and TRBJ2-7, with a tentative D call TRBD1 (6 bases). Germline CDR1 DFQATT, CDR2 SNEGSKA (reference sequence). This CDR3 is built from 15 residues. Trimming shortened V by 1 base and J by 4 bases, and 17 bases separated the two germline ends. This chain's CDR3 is CSARAARGRAYEQYF. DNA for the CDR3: TGCAGTGCTAGAGCCGCCAGGGGCAGGGCTTACGAGCAGTACTTC.

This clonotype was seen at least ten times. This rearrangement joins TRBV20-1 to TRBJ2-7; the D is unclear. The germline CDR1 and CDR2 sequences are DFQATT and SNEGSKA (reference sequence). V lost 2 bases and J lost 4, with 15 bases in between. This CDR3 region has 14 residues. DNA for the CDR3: TGCAGTGCTAGAAGAGCAAACCCCCCATACGAGCAGTACTTC. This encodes CSARRANPPYEQYF.

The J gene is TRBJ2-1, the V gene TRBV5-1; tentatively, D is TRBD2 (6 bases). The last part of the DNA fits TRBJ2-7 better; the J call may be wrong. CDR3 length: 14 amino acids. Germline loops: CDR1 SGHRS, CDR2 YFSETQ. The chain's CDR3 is CASRRDSAYNEQYF. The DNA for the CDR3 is TGCGCCAGCAGGAGGGACTCGGCCTACAATGAGCAGTACTTC.

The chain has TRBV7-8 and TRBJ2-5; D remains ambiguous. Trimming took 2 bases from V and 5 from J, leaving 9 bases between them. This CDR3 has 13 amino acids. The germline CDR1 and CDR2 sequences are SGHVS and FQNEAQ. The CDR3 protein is CASSLMGMETQYF. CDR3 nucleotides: TGTGCCAGCAGCTTAATGGGGATGGAGACCCAGTACTTC.

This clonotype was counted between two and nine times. The CDR3 reads CATSSGFEQYF. The CDR3, as DNA: TGTGCCACCAGCAGCGGATTTGAGCAGTACTTC. The genes are TRBV15 and TRBJ2-7; D uncertain. The germline CDR1 and CDR2 sequences are LNHNV and YYDKDF (reference sequence). Between the trimmed V and J ends, which lost 3 bases and 7 bases, there was a span of 7 bases. The CDR3 runs 11 residues.

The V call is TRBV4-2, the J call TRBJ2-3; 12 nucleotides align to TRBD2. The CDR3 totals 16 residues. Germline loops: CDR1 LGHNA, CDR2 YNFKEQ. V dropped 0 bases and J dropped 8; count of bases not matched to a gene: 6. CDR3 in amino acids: CASSQDASGRAATQYF. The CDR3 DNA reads TGTGCCAGCAGCCAAGATGCTAGCGGGAGGGCCGCTACGCAGTATTTT.

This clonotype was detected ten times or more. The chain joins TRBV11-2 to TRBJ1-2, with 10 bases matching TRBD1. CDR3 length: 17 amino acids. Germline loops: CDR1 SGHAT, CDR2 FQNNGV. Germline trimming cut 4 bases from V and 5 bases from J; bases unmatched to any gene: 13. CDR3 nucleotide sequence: TGTGCCAGCAGCTCACTCCGGACAGGGGGTTATCGGTATGGCTACACCTTC. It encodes CASSSLRTGGYRYGYTF.

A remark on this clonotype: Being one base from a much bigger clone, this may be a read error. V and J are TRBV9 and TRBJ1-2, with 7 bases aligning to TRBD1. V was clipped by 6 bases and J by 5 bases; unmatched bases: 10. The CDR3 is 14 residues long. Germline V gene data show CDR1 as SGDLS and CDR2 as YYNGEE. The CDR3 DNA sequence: TGTGCCAGCACCCCCGGGACAGCCTCTTATGGCTACACCTTC. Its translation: CASTPGTASYGYTF.

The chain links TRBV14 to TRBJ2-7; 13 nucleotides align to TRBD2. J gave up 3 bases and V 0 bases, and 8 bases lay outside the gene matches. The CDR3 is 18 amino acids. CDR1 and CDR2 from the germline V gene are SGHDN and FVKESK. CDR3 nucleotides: TGTGCCAGCAGCCAAGATATACTAGCGGGAGGGTGGGACTACGAGCAGTACTTC. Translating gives CASSQDILAGGWDYEQYF.

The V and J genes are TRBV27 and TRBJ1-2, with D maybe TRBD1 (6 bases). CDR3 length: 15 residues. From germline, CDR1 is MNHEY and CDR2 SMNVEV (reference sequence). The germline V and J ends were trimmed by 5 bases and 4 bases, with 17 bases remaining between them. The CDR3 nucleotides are TGTGCCAGCAGTCTTGAAAGGGGGATTGGCTATGGCTACACCTTC. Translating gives CASSLERGIGYGYTF.

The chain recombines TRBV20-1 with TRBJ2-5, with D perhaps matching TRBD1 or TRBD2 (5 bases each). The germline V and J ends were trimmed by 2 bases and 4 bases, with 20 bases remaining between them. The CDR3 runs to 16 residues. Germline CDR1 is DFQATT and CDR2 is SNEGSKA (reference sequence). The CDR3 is CSARTGLGEWRETQYF. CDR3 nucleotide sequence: TGCAGTGCTAGAACGGGGCTAGGTGAATGGAGAGAGACCCAGTACTTC.

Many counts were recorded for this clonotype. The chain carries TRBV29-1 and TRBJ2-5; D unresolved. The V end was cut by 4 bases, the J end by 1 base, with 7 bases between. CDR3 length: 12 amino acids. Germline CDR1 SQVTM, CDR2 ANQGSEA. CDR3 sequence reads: CSVAAAQETQYF. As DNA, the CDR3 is TGCAGCGTTGCGGCAGCCCAAGAGACCCAGTACTTC.

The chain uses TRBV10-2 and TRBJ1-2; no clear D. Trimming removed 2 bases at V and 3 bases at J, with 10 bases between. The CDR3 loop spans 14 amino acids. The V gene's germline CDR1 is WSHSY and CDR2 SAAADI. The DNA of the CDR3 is TGCGCCAGCAGTGAGGGGTCGGTCGACTATGGCTACACCTTC. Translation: CASSEGSVDYGYTF.

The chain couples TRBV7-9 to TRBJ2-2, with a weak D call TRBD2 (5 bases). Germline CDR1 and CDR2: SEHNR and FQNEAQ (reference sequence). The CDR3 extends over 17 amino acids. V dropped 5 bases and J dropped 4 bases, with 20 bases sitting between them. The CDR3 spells CASSGNDWGVGTGELFF. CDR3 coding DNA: TGTGCCAGCAGCGGCAACGACTGGGGAGTGGGCACCGGGGAGCTGTTTTTT. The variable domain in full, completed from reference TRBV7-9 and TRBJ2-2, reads DTGVSQNPRHKITKRGQNVTFRCDPISEHNRLYWYRQTLGQGPEFLTYFQNEAQLEKSRLLSDRFSAERPKGSFSTLEIQRTEQGDSAMYLCASSGNDWGVGTGELFFGEGSRLTVL.

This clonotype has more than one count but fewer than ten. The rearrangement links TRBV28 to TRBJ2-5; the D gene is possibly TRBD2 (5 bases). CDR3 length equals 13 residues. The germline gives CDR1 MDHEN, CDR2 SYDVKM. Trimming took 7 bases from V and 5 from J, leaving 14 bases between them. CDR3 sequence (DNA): TGTGCCAGCACCGACGGGGTCGGGGAGACCCAGTACTTC. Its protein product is CASTDGVGETQYF.

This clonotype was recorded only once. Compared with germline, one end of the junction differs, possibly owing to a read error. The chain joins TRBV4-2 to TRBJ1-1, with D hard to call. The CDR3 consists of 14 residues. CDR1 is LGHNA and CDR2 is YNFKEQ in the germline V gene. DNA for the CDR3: TGTGCCAGCAGCTCCTGGACGGTGAACACTGAATCTTTCTTT. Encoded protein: CASSSWTVNTESFF.

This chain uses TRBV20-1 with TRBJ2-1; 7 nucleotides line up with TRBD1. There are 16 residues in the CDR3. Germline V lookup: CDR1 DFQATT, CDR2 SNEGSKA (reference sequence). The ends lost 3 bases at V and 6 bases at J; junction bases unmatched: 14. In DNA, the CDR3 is TGCAGTGCTAGTCCTCTAGGGACAGATCGTCTCAATGAGCAGTTCTTC. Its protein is CSASPLGTDRLNEQFF.

The CDR3 spells CASSSTTGSGQPQHF. CDR3 in DNA: TGTGCCAGCAGCTCGACTACAGGGTCCGGGCAGCCCCAGCATTTT. This chain joins TRBV3-1 and TRBJ1-5, with TRBD1 as a possible D gene (6 bases). The V end lost 5 bases, the J end lost 7 bases, and 18 bases lay between the germline ends. Germline loops: CDR1 LGHDT, CDR2 YNNKEL (reference sequence). This CDR3 has 15 amino acids. Complete variable domain (other parts from reference TRBV3-1 and TRBJ1-5): DTAVSQTPKYLVTQMGNDKSIKCEQNLGHDTMYWYKQDSKKFLKIMFSYNNKELIINETVPNRFSPKSPDKAHLNLHINSLELGDSAVYFCASSSTTGSGQPQHFGDGTRLSIL.

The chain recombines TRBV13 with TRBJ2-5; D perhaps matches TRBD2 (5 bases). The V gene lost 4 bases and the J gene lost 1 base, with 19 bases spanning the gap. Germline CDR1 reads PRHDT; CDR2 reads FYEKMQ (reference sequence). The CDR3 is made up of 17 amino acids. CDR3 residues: CASSSQTGVQAQETQYF. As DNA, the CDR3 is TGTGCCAGCAGCTCACAAACCGGGGTCCAAGCCCAAGAGACCCAGTACTTC.